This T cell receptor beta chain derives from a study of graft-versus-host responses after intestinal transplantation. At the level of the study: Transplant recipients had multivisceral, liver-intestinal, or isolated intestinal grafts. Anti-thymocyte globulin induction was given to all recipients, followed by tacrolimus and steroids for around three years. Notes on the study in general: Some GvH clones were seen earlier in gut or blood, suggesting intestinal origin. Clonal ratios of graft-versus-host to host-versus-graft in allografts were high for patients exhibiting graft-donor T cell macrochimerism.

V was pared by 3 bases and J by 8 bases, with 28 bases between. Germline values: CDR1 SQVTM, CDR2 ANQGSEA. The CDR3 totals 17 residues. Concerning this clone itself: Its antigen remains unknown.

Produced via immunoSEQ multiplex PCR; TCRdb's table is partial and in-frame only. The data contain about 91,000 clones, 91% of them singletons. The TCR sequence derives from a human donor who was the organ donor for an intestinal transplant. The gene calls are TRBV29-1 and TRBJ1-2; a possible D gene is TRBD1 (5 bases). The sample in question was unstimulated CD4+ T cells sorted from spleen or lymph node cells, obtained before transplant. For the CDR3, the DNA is TGCAGCGTTGATCGTCTCGGGAGGGGCGAACATCTGGGCGGCTACACCTTC. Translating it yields CSVDRLGRGEHLGGYTF.